This is a list of T cell receptor beta chains from one sample in a study of blood T cell repertoires in COVID-19. Sequencing used immunoSEQ multiplex PCR; TCRdb keeps in-frame clones, though not all of them. Here the sample spans around 190,000 clones, 88% being singletons. The sample consisted of peripheral blood. The receptors shown here come from a human donor in a cohort sampled during active COVID-19. Each CDR3 is given without its conserved first and last residue. D genes are given only for firm matches.

CDR3 length: 14; D gene: TRBD2; V gene: TRBV7-8; CDR3 protein: ASSWGGRPKRDTQY
CDR3 length: 14; D gene: -; V gene: TRBV9; CDR3 protein: ASSVDGSTSTDTQY
CDR3 length: 9; D gene: -; V gene: TRBV28; CDR3 protein: ASTTTYEQF
CDR3 length: 12; D gene: -; V gene: TRBV6-5; CDR3 protein: ASRLLGAAGKLF
CDR3 length: 16; D gene: -; V gene: TRBV5-6; CDR3 protein: ASTYKRRYGSWAYEQY
CDR3 length: 12; D gene: TRBD1; V gene: TRBV5-4; CDR3 protein: ASSQGEPPYEQY
CDR3 length: 11; D gene: -; V gene: TRBV6-2/TRBV6-3; CDR3 protein: ASSMMGGTEAF
CDR3 length: 9; D gene: -; V gene: TRBV20-1; CDR3 protein: SARDSHIQY
CDR3 length: 13; D gene: TRBD1; V gene: TRBV10-3; CDR3 protein: AISESTGGGYGYT
CDR3 length: 14; D gene: TRBD2; V gene: TRBV4-2; CDR3 protein: ASSQDRAAGGNEQY
CDR3 length: 10; D gene: -; V gene: TRBV2; CDR3 protein: ASSALSNIQY
CDR3 length: 13; D gene: TRBD2; V gene: TRBV11-1; CDR3 protein: ASSFAASGAYEQY
CDR3 length: 16; D gene: TRBD2; V gene: TRBV13; CDR3 protein: ASTTLVSGSYPTDTQY
CDR3 length: 11; D gene: TRBD1; V gene: TRBV29-1; CDR3 protein: SVKIPDRGEQY
CDR3 length: 12; D gene: -; V gene: TRBV12-5; CDR3 protein: ASGPGRANQPQH
CDR3 length: 13; D gene: -; V gene: TRBV27; CDR3 protein: ASMSAGFSYNEQF
CDR3 length: 12; D gene: TRBD1; V gene: TRBV28; CDR3 protein: ASSSQGIQETQY
CDR3 length: 16; D gene: TRBD2; V gene: TRBV3-1/TRBV3-2; CDR3 protein: ASSNAGLAGEAIGELF
CDR3 length: 11; D gene: -; V gene: TRBV10-3; CDR3 protein: AISESGSYEQY
CDR3 length: 14; D gene: -; V gene: TRBV9; CDR3 protein: ASSVAAEVGRTEAF
CDR3 length: 13; D gene: -; V gene: TRBV5-8; CDR3 protein: ASSEGFQPGETQY
CDR3 length: 13; D gene: TRBD1; V gene: TRBV9; CDR3 protein: ASSTSGTGLHGYT
CDR3 length: 13; D gene: -; V gene: TRBV18; CDR3 protein: ASSPDRMNTGELF
CDR3 length: 14; D gene: TRBD1; V gene: TRBV10-1; CDR3 protein: ASSEEDRGSGNTIY
CDR3 length: 13; D gene: -; V gene: TRBV11-3; CDR3 protein: ASSLDPRNHSPLH
CDR3 length: 10; D gene: -; V gene: TRBV7-9; CDR3 protein: ASSAVPGEQY
CDR3 length: 14; D gene: TRBD2; V gene: TRBV24-1; CDR3 protein: ATSAGGAGGQETQY
CDR3 length: 13; D gene: TRBD1; V gene: TRBV9; CDR3 protein: ASSARDSELYGYT
CDR3 length: 12; D gene: -; V gene: TRBV10-1; CDR3 protein: ASRRDQNTGELF
CDR3 length: 11; D gene: TRBD1; V gene: TRBV19; CDR3 protein: ASAGTGTREQY
CDR3 length: 13; D gene: -; V gene: TRBV5-4; CDR3 protein: ASSLELRANYGYT
CDR3 length: 15; D gene: -; V gene: TRBV7-9; CDR3 protein: ASSPLQGGVPTDTQY
CDR3 length: 13; D gene: TRBD1; V gene: TRBV7-2; CDR3 protein: ASRSPGTGSYEQY
CDR3 length: 15; D gene: -; V gene: TRBV4-3; CDR3 protein: ASSQEMRGRSYNEQF
CDR3 length: 12; D gene: -; V gene: TRBV13; CDR3 protein: ASSLRTPGYGYT
CDR3 length: 14; D gene: -; V gene: TRBV5-3; CDR3 protein: ARSLIARAGPYEQY
CDR3 length: 12; D gene: -; V gene: TRBV4-1; CDR3 protein: ASSQVGRPTGYT
CDR3 length: 13; D gene: -; V gene: TRBV6-6; CDR3 protein: ASSYRSSSTDTQY
CDR3 length: 11; D gene: -; V gene: TRBV12-3/TRBV12-4; CDR3 protein: ASSQVPGIGYT
CDR3 length: 12; D gene: TRBD2; V gene: TRBV5-4; CDR3 protein: ASSLAQASGEQF
CDR3 length: 14; D gene: -; V gene: TRBV5-1; CDR3 protein: ASSPMPGVNTGELF
CDR3 length: 11; D gene: TRBD1; V gene: TRBV2; CDR3 protein: ASTRDRGETQY
CDR3 length: 13; D gene: TRBD1; V gene: TRBV6-2/TRBV6-3; CDR3 protein: ASSYGQGAYNEQY
CDR3 length: 13; D gene: TRBD1; V gene: TRBV18; CDR3 protein: ASSQGQGGLYEQY
CDR3 length: 14; D gene: -; V gene: TRBV19; CDR3 protein: ASSRDVGDWVYGYT
CDR3 length: 14; D gene: -; V gene: TRBV28; CDR3 protein: ASSLLGRKNQETQY
CDR3 length: 13; D gene: -; V gene: TRBV13; CDR3 protein: ASSVRAGSQETQY
CDR3 length: 11; D gene: -; V gene: TRBV7-9; CDR3 protein: ASSAGSGETQY
CDR3 length: 11; D gene: -; V gene: TRBV5-1; CDR3 protein: ASSQGAGDEQY
CDR3 length: 13; D gene: TRBD1; V gene: TRBV7-9; CDR3 protein: ASRTGTGPTGELF
CDR3 length: 13; D gene: TRBD1; V gene: TRBV5-8; CDR3 protein: ASSGGDRGDQPQH
CDR3 length: 15; D gene: -; V gene: TRBV5-1; CDR3 protein: ASSLGGGTSSNQPQH
CDR3 length: 13; D gene: TRBD2; V gene: TRBV27; CDR3 protein: ASSSGWRGGGEQY
CDR3 length: 12; D gene: TRBD1; V gene: TRBV2; CDR3 protein: ASKTGGGYQPQH